Sequencing of this T cell receptor (beta chain) was carried out in a study of cytomegalovirus exposure and HLA in healthy donors (TCRdb year 2017). Turning to the overall study: An earlier analysis of several hundred of the donors reported about 260 Gb of sequence data and some 110 million unique TCR beta sequences obtained from 150 million to 200 million T cells. An early release that covered 500 to 800 HLA-typed donors contained around 330 gigabases of sequencing data and about 84 million unique TCR sequences. The genetic ancestry cluster associated with self-reported Caucasian donors included about 84% of the 398 genotyped donors. The study aimed to test whether signatures of past pathogen exposure could be identified by cataloging public T cell receptors. The study profiled the T cell repertoires of some 610 subjects by immunosequencing and related them to cytomegalovirus serostatus. Besides the first cohort of approximately 670 subjects, a separate validation cohort made up of 120 different subjects was used. To predict cytomegalovirus infection status, the study combined high-throughput TCR immunosequencing, statistical association of individual TCRs with disease status, and machine learning. To study patterns of TCR occurrence, a later analysis re-analyzed previously published TCR beta repertoires from several hundred donors and added high-resolution HLA genotyping. Rather than using new phenotypic data, the later analysis identified candidate immune exposures from TCR beta sequences and from how often those sequences occurred across donors. In an earlier analysis of 500 to 650 of the donors, high-throughput TCR beta sequencing was used to judge whether each TCR beta V gene segment behaved as functional or pseudogenic. Donor age, sex, ethnicity and CMV serostatus were compiled alongside the repertoire data. Genome-wide SNP genotypes for about 65% of the 666 donors were used in a later genetic analysis, which treated that subset as a discovery cohort. All discovery cohort repertoires had been generated on a single sequencing platform. HLA typing covered class I and class II loci at four-digit resolution. The number of typed donors differed by locus: roughly 629-640 for A, B, C, DRB1 and DQB1; 500 to 550 for DQA1; roughly 600 for DPA1; and 400 to 480 for DPB1. Because of strong linkage in the cohort, roughly five DR-DQ haplotypes were treated as single units for association and clustering. Among roughly 400 genotyped donors of the cohort, an average of about 240,000 unique TCR beta nucleotide sequences was sequenced per donor, of which about 18% were non-productive. Here is what the overall study found, with its caveats: Some IMGT-functional V segments, including TRBV6-2 and TRBV6-3, could not be distinguished by the 87-base-pair reads and were therefore excluded. A later genetic analysis associated a missense DCLRE1C variant with V-gene and J-gene trimming of TCR beta chains, and an independent cohort replicated the association. In a later analysis, HLA-associated TCR beta chains were found to be more clonally expanded and to have lower generation probabilities than equally common non-associated chains. A further reported finding was that TCR beta sequences accurately predicted the HLA-A and HLA-B alleles for most subjects in the first cohort. The authors suggested that the approach could potentially be generalized to other disease states and immunological phenotypes. The study listed approximately 150 TCR beta chains as associated with cytomegalovirus. A cluster of highly shared sequence variants was judged likely to be a technical artifact of the sequencing pipeline. A later analysis associated 15,000 to 20,000 TCR beta sequences with specific HLA alleles at a false discovery rate of 0.05. In an earlier analysis of fewer than 750 of the donors, most TCR beta V segments were observed in productive rearrangements about 87% or about 30% of the time, broadly matching IMGT annotations. Presence/absence analyses assumed roughly uniform sequencing depth across donors, an assumption that may not hold. A later genetic analysis reported fewer N-insertions in productive TCRs among donors in an Asian-associated ancestry cluster than the roughly 670-donor mean. A few of the identified cytomegalovirus-associated TCR beta chains were confirmed in vitro to be specific for cytomegalovirus antigens. Correlated functional status among segregating V segments might reflect linkage disequilibrium, but an unknown experimental factor could not be ruled out. Most TCR sequences were observed very rarely across donors, whereas some public TCRs were present in many individuals. When HLA alleles, especially DR and DQ, strongly co-occurred, TCR associations were difficult to assign to individual alleles. This cohort had only TCR beta chains sequenced, and the lack of alpha or paired-chain data limited which features could be detected. In both the original and validation cohorts, the classifier was reported to diagnose cytomegalovirus status with high specificity and sensitivity. Because HLA typing was unavailable for some donors at each locus, only the typed subset was used in association tests. In a later analysis, most CMV-associated TCR beta chains were found to appear HLA-restricted, with HLA associations seemingly driven largely by CMV exposure. A later analysis found that TCR association rates varied across HLA loci, with DRB1 alleles showing the most associated TCRs and HLA-C alleles the fewest. In a later analysis, several top co-occurrence clusters were reported to appear linked to parvovirus B19, influenza, CMV and Epstein-Barr virus. Because counts were too low, roughly 18 rarely observed V segments, including chromosome 9 orphons, were left out of the earlier analysis of a few hundred of the donors. CMV serostatus was the only immune exposure information available for the cohort.

Libraries were constructed by the immunoSEQ multiplex PCR assay. A mixture of 60 forward primers for TCR Vbeta segments and 13 reverse primers for TCR Jbeta segments was used in the multiplex PCR. The CDR3 region of rearranged TCR beta genes was amplified from genomic DNA with a multiplex PCR assay. The amplified TCR beta libraries were sequenced on the Illumina HiSeq System as 87-base-pair reads. The authors' pipeline ran thus. Across the 700 or so repertoires, a later analysis counted tens of millions of unique TCR beta chains, roughly 11 million of which were shared by at least two donors. Raw reads were error-corrected and collapsed into unique sequences by a nearest-neighbor algorithm in which closely related sequences were merged to remove PCR and sequencing errors. CDR3 sequences were aligned to IMGT reference sequences to assign V, D and J gene segments. For a sequence to be retained, a match of at least six nucleotides to both a V gene segment and a J gene segment was required. Rearrangements were classified as productive when the CDR3 lacked stop codons and remained in frame with V and J, and all other rearrangements were classified as non-productive. Following IMGT convention, CDR3 was defined as the stretch from the second conserved V-encoded cysteine up to the conserved J-encoded phenylalanine. Sequences without an unambiguous match to a single V gene segment were excluded from the earlier analysis of approximately 600 of the donors. An earlier analysis of roughly 590 of the donors called V segments functional above 56.7% productive rearrangements and segregating when the between-donor standard deviation exceeded 5%. To diagnose cytomegalovirus status from the catalog of TCR beta chain sequences, a statistical classification framework was built. A later analysis assigned V and J genes by comparing TCR nucleotide sequences with IMGT/GENE-DB human TR gene sequences. A later analysis assigned CDR3 sequences and most-parsimonious VDJ recombination scenarios with the TCRdist pipeline. In a later analysis, every TCR beta chain was defined by the combination of its CDR3 amino acid sequence and its V-gene family, and reads without a unique V-gene family were dropped. In a later analysis, approximately 640 highly shared, low-generation-probability nucleotide sequences were removed to address suspected cross-contamination and a sequencing artifact. For each public chain, a later analysis derived a clonal expansion index from normalized ranks of inferred template counts within each repertoire. A later analysis computed generation probabilities with a VDJ recombination model fitted to out-of-frame rearrangements, and checked the results against IGoR. Hypergeometric tests were used in a later analysis to score TCR-TCR, TCR-HLA and TCR-CMV co-occurrence, with a repertoire-size bias correction applied to the TCR pairs. A later analysis estimated false discovery rates by permuting HLA or CMV assignments 20 times. In a later analysis, co-occurring TCRs were grouped with DBSCAN, and TCRdist sequence similarity was added when clustering was performed within HLA-allele-positive subsets. For co-occurrence clustering, repertoires with fewer than 30,000 or more than 120,000 public chains were excluded, along with a handful of repertoires with anomalous nucleotide sharing. Drawn from immuneACCESS, this table holds only the in-frame rearrangements with V and J called that TCRdb kept. Clones are partly lost; checked studies trace under half to an unresolved V gene and leave the rest unexplained. That table is the source of V, J and clone size, and D and trimming were worked out from the DNA. In this sample the table shows about 160,000 clones, more than 75% of which occur a single time. The ten largest account for about 2.1% of the sample.

The cohort was made up of 666 healthy bone marrow donors. Cohort members were all nominally healthy when sampled, although unrecorded immune exposures were likely present. The donor was CMV seropositive and belonged to the group of 270 or so seropositive cohort members. Each donor provided a peripheral blood sample, and peripheral blood mononuclear cells were used for TCR beta sequencing. Genomic DNA extraction from the blood cell samples was performed with the Qiagen DNeasy Blood Extraction Kit. The CDR3 contains 15 residues, cysteine and phenylalanine counted. The only DNA kept is the CDR3, 45 bases in frame from the first base. From a lookup of the germline V gene, CDR1 and CDR2 are SGDLS and YYNGEE. V is reduced by 3 bases and J by 2 bases, leaving a spacing of 12 bases between them. Remarks on this clone: Its cognate antigen has yet to be identified. There are no base qualities to consult, and no much larger clone falls within one base.

This TCR was sampled from a man aged 18-30 years in good health and CMV-seropositive. The chain is encoded by TRBV9 joined to TRBJ1-3; the D region possibly corresponds to TRBD1 (6 bases align). The sequencing sample was made of PBMCs. The CDR3 reads CASSEGTRPGNTIYF. The DNA sequence is as follows: TGTGCCAGCAGCGAAGGGACACGACCTGGAAACACCATATATTTT.